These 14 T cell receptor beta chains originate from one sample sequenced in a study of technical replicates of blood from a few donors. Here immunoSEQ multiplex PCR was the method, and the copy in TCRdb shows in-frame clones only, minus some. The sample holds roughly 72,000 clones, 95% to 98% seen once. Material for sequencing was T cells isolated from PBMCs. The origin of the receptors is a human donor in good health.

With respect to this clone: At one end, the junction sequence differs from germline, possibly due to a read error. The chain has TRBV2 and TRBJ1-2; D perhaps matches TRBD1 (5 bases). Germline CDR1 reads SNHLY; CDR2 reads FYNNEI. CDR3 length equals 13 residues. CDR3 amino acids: CASTVVGPGGHTF. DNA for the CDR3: TGTGCCAGCACGGTGGTGGGGCCAGGTGGCCACACCTTC.

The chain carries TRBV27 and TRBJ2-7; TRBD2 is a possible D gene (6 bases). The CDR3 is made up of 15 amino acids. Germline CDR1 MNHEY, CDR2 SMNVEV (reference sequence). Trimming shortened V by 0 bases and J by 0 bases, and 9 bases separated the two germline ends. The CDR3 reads CASSLSYSGSYEQYF. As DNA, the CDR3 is TGTGCCAGCAGTTTATCATATAGCGGCTCCTACGAGCAGTACTTC.

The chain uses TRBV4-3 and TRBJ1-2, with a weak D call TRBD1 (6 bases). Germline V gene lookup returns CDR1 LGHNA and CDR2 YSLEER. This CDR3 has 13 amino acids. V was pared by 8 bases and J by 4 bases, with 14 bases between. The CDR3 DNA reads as TGCGCCAGCGGGGGGGGGCTCGGCTATGGCTACACCTTC. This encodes CASGGGLGYGYTF.

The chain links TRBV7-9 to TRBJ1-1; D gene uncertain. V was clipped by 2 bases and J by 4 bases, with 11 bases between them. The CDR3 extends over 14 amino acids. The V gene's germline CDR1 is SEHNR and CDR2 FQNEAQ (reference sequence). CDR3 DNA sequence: TGTGCCAGCAGCTTATGGACCGGAGGCACTGAAGCTTTCTTT. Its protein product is CASSLWTGGTEAFF.

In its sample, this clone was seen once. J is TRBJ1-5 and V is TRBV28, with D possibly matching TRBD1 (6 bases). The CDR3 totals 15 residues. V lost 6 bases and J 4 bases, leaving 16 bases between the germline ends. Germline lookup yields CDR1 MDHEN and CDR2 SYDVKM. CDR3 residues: CASSSERTVNQPQHF. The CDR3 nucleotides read TGTGCCAGCAGCTCTGAAAGGACAGTTAATCAGCCCCAGCATTTT. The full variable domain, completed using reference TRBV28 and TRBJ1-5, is DVKVTQSSRYLVKRTGEKVFLECVQDMDHENMFWYRQDPGLGLRLIYFSYDVKMKEKGDIPEGYSVSREKKERFSLILESASTNQTSMYLCASSSERTVNQPQHFGDGTRLSIL.

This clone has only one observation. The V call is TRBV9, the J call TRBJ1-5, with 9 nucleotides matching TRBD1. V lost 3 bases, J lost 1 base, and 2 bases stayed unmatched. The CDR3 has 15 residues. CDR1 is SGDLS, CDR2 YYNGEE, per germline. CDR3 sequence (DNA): TGTGCCAGCAGCGCCGGGACAGGGAGCAATCAGCCCCAGCATTTT. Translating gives CASSAGTGSNQPQHF.

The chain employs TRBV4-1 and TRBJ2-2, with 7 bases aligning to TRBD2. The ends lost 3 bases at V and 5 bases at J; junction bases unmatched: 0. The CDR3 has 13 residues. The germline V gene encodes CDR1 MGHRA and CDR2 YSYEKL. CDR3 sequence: CASSHSGTGELFF. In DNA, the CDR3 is TGCGCCAGCAGCCATAGCGGGACCGGGGAGCTGTTTTTT.

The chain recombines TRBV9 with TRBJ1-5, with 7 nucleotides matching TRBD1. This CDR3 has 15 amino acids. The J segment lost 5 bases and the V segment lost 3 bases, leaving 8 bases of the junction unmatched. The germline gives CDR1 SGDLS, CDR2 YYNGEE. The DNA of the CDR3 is TGTGCCAGCAGCGCAGCAGACAGGGCCGATCAGCCCCAGCATTTT. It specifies CASSAADRADQPQHF.

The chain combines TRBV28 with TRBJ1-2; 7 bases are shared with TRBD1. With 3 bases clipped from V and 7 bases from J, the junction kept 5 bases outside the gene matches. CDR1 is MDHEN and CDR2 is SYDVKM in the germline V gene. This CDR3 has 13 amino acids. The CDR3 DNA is TGTGCCAGCAGTTTGGAGGGGGCGCGTGGCTACACCTTC. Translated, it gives CASSLEGARGYTF.

The CDR3 sequence: CASRGTADGYTF. CDR3 nucleotides: TGTGCCAGCAGGGGGACAGCAGATGGCTACACCTTC. The rearrangement uses TRBV9 and TRBJ1-2, with 7 nucleotides matching TRBD1. The CDR3 extends over 12 amino acids. J lost 6 bases, V lost 5 bases, and 4 bases had no gene match. Germline-derived CDR1 and CDR2 are SGDLS and YYNGEE. The full variable domain, rest sourced from reference TRBV9 and TRBJ1-2, is DSGVTQTPKHLITATGQRVTLRCSPRSGDLSVYWYQQSLDQGLQFLIQYYNGEERAKGNILERFSAQQFPDLHSELNLSSLELGDSALYFCASRGTADGYTFGSGTRLTVV.

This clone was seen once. In nucleotides, the CDR3 is TGCGCCAGCAGCCAGAGGACAGCCGGAGAGGAGCAGTACTTC. This codes for CASSQRTAGEEQYF. The chain uses TRBV4-1 and TRBJ2-7; D may be TRBD1 (6 bases). The CDR3 is made up of 14 amino acids. The germline V and J ends were trimmed by 3 bases and 7 bases, with 16 bases remaining between them. Germline-derived CDR1 and CDR2 are MGHRA and YSYEKL.

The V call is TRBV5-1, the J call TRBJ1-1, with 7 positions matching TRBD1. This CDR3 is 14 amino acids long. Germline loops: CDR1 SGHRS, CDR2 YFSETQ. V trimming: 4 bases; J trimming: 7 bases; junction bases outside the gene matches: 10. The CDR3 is CASSPQDRYGEAFF. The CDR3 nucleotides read TGCGCCAGCAGCCCGCAGGACAGGTATGGTGAAGCTTTCTTT.

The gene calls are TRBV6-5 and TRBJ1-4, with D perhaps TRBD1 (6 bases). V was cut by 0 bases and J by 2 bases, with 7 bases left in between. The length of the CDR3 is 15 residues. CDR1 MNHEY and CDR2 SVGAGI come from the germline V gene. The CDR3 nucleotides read TGTGCCAGCAGTTACTCGAGGGGGACTAATGAAAAACTGTTTTTT. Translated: CASSYSRGTNEKLFF.

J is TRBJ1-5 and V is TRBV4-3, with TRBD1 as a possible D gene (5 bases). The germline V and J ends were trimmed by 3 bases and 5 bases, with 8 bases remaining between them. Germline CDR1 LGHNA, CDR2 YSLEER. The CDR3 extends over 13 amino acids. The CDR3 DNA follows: TGCGCCAGCAGCCACAGGGTAGATCAGCCCCAGCATTTT. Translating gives CASSHRVDQPQHF.